The clone carrying this TCR beta chain was seen many times. Its antigen is not identified. The data derive from a study of T-cell memory formation after mild COVID-19. Findings and caveats of the study: Among clones contracting day 15 to 85, CD4/CD8 was balanced, whereas later expanders leaned CD4+.

Via MiXCR, TCRdb re-called the 5' RACE reads, giving one row per CDR3 protein. The table lists under 400,000 distinct CDR3 sequences, 20% to 25% of them singletons, with under 15% in the top ten. Unmatched junction bases numbered 2, after V lost 4 bases and J lost 2 bases. Germline V gives CDR1 SGHVS, CDR2 FNYEAQ. The length of the CDR3 is 15 residues. The sample taken for sequencing was PBMCs or a T cell subset sorted from them (not recorded which). The chain is built from TRBV7-6 and TRBJ2-1; 10 bases are a match to TRBD2. The receptor's source is an adult woman who had mild COVID-19 (a few samples of this study predate the infection). Cell type and time point are not known. The CDR3 nucleotides are TGTGCCAGCAGCTCCCTAGCGGGAGCCTACAATGAGCAGTTCTTC. The encoded protein is CASSSLAGAYNEQFF.